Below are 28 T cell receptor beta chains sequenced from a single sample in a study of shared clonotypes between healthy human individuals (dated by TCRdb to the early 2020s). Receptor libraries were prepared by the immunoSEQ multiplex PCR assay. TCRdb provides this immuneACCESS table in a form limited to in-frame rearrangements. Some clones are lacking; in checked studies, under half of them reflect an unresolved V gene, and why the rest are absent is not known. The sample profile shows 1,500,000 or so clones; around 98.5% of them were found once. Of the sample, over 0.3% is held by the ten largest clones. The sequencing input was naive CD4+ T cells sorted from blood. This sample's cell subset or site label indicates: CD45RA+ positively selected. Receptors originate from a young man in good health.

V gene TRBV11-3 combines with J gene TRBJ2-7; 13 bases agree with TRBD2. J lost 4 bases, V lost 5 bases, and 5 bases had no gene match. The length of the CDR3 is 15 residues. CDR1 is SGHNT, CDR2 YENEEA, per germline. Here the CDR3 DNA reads TGTGCCAGCAGCCCAGGACTAGCGGGAGCTTACGAGCAGTACTTC. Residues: CASSPGLAGAYEQYF.

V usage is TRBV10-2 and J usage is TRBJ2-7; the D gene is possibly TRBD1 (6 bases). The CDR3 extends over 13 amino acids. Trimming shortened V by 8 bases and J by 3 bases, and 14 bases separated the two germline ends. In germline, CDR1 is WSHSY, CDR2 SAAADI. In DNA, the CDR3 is TGCGCCAGCGAATCAGGGGTTCGCTACGAGCAGTACTTC. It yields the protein CASESGVRYEQYF.

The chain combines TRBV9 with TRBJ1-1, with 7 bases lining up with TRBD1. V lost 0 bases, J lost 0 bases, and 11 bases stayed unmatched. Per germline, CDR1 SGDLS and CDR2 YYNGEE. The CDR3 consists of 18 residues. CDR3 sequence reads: CASSVGNRGKGMNTEAFF. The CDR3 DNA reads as TGTGCCAGCAGCGTAGGCAACAGGGGAAAGGGAATGAACACTGAAGCTTTCTTT.

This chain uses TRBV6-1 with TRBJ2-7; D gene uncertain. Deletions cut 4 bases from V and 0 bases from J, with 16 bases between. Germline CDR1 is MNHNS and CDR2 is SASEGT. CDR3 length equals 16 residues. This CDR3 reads CASSVQLGPGSYEQYF. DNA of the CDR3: TGTGCCAGCAGTGTTCAGTTGGGCCCCGGCTCCTACGAGCAGTACTTC.

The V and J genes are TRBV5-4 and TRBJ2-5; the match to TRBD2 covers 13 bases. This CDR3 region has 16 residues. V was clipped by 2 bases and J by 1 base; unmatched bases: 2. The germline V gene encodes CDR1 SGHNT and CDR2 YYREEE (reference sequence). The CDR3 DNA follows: TGTGCCAGCAGCTTAGGGACTAGCGGGGCCCAAGAGACCCAGTACTTC. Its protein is CASSLGTSGAQETQYF.

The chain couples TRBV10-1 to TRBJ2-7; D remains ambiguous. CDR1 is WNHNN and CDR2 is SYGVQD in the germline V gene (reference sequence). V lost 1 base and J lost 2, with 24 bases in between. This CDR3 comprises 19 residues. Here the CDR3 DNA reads TGCGCCAGCAGTGAGTATCTGTCTATTCTAACACACACCACCTACGAGCAGTACTTC. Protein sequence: CASSEYLSILTHTTYEQYF.

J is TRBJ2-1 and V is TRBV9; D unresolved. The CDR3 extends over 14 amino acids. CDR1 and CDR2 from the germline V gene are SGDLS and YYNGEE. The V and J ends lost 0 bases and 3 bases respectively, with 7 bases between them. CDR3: CASSVVNSYNEQFF. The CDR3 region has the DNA TGTGCCAGCAGCGTAGTTAATAGCTACAATGAGCAGTTCTTC.

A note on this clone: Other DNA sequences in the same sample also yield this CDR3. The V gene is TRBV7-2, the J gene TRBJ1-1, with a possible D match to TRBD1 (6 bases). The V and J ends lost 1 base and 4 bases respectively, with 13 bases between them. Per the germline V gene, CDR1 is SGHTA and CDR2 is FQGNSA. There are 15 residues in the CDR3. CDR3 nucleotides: TGTGCCAGCAGCTTAGTTGGGGGCATGGGCACTGAAGCTTTCTTT. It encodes CASSLVGGMGTEAFF.

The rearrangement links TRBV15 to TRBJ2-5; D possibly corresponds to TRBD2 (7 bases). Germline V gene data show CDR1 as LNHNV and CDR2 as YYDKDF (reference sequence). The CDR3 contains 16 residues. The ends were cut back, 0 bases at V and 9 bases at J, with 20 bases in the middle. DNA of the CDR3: TGTGCCACCAGCAGAGAGAGCGGGACACCCCCGATAGCCCAGTACTTC. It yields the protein CATSRESGTPPIAQYF.

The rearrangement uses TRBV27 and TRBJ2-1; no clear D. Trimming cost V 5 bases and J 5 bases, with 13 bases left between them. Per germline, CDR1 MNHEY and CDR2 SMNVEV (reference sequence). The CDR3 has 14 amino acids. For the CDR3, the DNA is TGTGCCAGCAGTCCAAGTTGGACCGACAATGAGCAGTTCTTC. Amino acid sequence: CASSPSWTDNEQFF.

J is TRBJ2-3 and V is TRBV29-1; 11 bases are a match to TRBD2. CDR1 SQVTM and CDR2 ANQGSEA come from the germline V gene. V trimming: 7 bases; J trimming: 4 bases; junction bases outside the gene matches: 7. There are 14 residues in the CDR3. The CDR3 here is CSAMTSGTADTQYF. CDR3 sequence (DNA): TGCAGCGCCATGACTAGCGGGACCGCAGATACGCAGTATTTT.

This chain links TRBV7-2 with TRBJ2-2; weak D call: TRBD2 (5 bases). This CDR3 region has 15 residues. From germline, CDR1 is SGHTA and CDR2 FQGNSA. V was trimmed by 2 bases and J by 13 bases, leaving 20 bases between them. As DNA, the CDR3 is TGTGCCAGCAGCTTACTGCTCCCGTCGAGCCGGGGGCTGTTTTTT. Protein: CASSLLLPSSRGLFF.

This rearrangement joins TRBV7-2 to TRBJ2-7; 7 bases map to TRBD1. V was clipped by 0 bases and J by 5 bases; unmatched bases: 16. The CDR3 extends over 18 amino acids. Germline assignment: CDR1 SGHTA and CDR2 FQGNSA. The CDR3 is CASSLALILIDRVDEQYF. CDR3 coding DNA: TGTGCCAGCAGCTTAGCCTTAATACTTATCGACAGGGTTGACGAGCAGTACTTC.

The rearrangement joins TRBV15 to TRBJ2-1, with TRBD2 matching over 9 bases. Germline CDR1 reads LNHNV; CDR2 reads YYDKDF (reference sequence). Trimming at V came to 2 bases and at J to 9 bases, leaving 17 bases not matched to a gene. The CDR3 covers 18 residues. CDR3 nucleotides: TGTGCCACCAGCAGATCCTCGATTGCGGGAGGGCCGTTTGTTGAGCAGTTCTTC. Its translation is CATSRSSIAGGPFVEQFF.

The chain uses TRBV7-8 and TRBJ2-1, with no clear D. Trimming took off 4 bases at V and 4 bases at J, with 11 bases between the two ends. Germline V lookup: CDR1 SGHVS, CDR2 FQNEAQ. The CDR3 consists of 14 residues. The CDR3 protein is CASSSQVGYNEQFF. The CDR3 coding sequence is TGTGCCAGCAGCTCCCAAGTGGGATACAATGAGCAGTTCTTC.

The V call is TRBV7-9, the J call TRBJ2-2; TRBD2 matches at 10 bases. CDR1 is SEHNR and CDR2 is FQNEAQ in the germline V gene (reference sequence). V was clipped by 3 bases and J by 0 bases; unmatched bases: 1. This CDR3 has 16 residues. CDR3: CASSFTSGANTGELFF. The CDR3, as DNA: TGTGCCAGCAGCTTTACTAGCGGGGCGAACACCGGGGAGCTGTTTTTT.

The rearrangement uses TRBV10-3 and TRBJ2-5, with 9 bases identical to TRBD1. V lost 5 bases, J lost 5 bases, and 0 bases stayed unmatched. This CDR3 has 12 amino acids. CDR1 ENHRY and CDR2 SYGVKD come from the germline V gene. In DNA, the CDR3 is TGTGCCATCAGTACAGGGGGCGAGACCCAGTACTTC. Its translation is CAISTGGETQYF.

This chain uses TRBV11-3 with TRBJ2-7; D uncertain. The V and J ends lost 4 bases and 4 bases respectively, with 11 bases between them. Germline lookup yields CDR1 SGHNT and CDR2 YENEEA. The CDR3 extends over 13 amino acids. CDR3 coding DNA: TGTGCCAGCAGCTCGCCGGGTCATTACGAGCAGTACTTC. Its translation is CASSSPGHYEQYF.

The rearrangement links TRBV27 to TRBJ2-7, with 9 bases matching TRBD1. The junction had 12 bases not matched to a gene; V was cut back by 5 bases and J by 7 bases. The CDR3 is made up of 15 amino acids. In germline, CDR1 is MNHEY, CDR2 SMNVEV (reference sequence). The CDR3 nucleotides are TGTGCCAGCAGTAAACCGGGACAGGGAGGAAGGGAGCAGTACTTC. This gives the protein CASSKPGQGGREQYF.

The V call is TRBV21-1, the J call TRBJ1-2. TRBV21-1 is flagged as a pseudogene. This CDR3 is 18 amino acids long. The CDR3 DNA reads TGTGCCAGCAGCAAAAAATCTATTCCGGGACGGCAGAACTATGGCTACACCTTC. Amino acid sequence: CASSKKSIPGRQNYGYTF.

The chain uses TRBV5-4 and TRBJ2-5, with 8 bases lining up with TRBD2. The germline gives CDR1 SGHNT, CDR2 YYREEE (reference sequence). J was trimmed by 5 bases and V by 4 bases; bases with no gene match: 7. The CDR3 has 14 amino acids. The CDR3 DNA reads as TGTGCCAGCAGCGCGGGGGGCAGGAAGGAGACCCAGTACTTC. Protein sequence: CASSAGGRKETQYF.

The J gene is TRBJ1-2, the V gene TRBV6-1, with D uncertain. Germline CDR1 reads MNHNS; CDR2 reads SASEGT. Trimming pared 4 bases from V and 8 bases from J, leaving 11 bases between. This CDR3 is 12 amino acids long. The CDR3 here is CASSGPTIGYTF. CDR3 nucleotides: TGTGCCAGCAGTGGGCCAACAATAGGCTACACCTTC.

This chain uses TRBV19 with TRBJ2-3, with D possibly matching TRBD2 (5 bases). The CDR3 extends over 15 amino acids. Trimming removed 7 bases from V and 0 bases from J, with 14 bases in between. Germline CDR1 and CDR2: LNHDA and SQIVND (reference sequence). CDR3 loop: CASTSPGSSTDTQYF. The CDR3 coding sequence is TGTGCCAGTACGTCCCCGGGATCTAGCACAGATACGCAGTATTTT.

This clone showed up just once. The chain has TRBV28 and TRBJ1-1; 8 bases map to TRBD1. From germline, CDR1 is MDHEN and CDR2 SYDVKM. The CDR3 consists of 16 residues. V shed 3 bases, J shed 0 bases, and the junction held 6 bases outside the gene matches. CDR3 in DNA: TGTGCCAGCAGTTTTTGGGACAGGAAGATGAACACTGAAGCTTTCTTT. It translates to CASSFWDRKMNTEAFF.

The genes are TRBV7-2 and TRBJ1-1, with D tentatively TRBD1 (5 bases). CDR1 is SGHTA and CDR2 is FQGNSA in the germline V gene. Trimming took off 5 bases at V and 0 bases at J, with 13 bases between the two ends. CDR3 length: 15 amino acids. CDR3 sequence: CASSRVPGLNTEAFF. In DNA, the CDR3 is TGTGCCAGCAGCCGGGTCCCAGGGCTGAACACTGAAGCTTTCTTT.

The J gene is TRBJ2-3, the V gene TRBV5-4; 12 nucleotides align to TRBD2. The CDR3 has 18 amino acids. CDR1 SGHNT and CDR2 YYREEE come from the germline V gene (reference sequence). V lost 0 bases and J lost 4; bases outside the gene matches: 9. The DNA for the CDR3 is TGTGCCAGCAGCTTGGCCGGGCTAGCGGGAGGGCCATCAGATACGCAGTATTTT. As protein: CASSLAGLAGGPSDTQYF. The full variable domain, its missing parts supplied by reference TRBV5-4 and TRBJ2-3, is ETGVTQSPTHLIKTRGQQVTLRCSSQSGHNTVSWYQQALGQGPQFIFQYYREEENGRGNFPPRFSGLQFPNYSSELNVNALELDDSALYLCASSLAGLAGGPSDTQYFGPGTRLTVL.

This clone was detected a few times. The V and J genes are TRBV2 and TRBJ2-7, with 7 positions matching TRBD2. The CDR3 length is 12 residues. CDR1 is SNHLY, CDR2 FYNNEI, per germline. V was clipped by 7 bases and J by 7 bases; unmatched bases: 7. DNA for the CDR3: TGTGCCAGCATAATAGCGGGCCTTGAGCAGTACTTC. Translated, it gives CASIIAGLEQYF.

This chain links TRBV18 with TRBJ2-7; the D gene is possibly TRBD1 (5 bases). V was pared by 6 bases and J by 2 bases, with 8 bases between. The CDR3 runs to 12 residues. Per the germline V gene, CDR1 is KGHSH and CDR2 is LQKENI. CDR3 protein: CASSDTTYEQYF. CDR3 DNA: TGTGCCAGCTCGGACACCACCTACGAGCAGTACTTC.